Listed below are T cell receptor beta chains from one sample, sequenced in a study of blood T cell repertoires in COVID-19. The data were produced by immunoSEQ multiplex PCR, yet TCRdb's version contains in-frame clones alone and is incomplete. Of fewer than 400,000 clones in the sample, around nine tenths are singletons; the top ten hold 3%. The source material was peripheral blood. The receptor set was obtained from a human donor in a cohort sampled during active COVID-19. Both conserved end residues are trimmed from each CDR3.

J: TRBJ2-1
V: TRBV7-2
CDR3: ASSTSSGTGYEQF

J: TRBJ2-3
V: TRBV5-1
CDR3: ASSRGGSGGAEPSTDTQY

J: TRBJ2-1
V: TRBV7-9
CDR3: ASSLLGSGGALGEQF

J: TRBJ1-2
V: TRBV28
CDR3: ASSLWGQVVSYGYT

J: TRBJ2-2
V: TRBV5-1
CDR3: ASSSGHVGTGELF

J: TRBJ2-3
V: TRBV7-9
CDR3: ASRRTGGTDTQY

J: TRBJ2-1
V: TRBV2
CDR3: ASKSGFSYNEQF

J: TRBJ1-2
V: TRBV7-9
CDR3: ASSLSTGDKGYT

J: TRBJ2-7
V: TRBV6-5
CDR3: ASSSTGQGLTQY

J: TRBJ1-5
V: TRBV6-5
CDR3: ASRGHTSNQPQH

J: TRBJ2-3
V: TRBV9
CDR3: ASSKLAGVTSTDTQY

J: TRBJ2-5
V: TRBV5-4
CDR3: ASSGLDNQETQY

J: TRBJ2-2
V: TRBV9
CDR3: ASSWTSENTGELF

J: TRBJ2-7
V: TRBV3-1/TRBV3-2
CDR3: ASSLNRDSREQY

J: TRBJ2-2
V: TRBV5-1
CDR3: ASSLAITGELF

J: TRBJ1-5
V: TRBV30
CDR3: AWSVQNGQPQH

J: TRBJ1-1
V: TRBV19
CDR3: ASRSQGNTEAF

J: TRBJ2-7
V: TRBV28
CDR3: ASITGGSYEQY

J: TRBJ2-7
V: TRBV30
CDR3: AWSVGRGWAVEQY

J: TRBJ2-7
V: TRBV24-1
CDR3: ATQSGPRGGVSSYEQY

J: TRBJ1-2
V: TRBV2
CDR3: ASREAVSNYGYT

J: TRBJ2-2
V: TRBV6-5
CDR3: ASIRRQVVGELF

J: TRBJ1-2
V: TRBV25-1
CDR3: ASSDHGQNYGYT

J: TRBJ1-1
V: TRBV3-1/TRBV3-2
CDR3: ASSRTGGNTEAF

J: TRBJ2-1
V: TRBV27
CDR3: ASSFRLAGEYENEQF

J: TRBJ1-2
V: TRBV7-9
CDR3: ASSTRQGAPNGYT

J: TRBJ2-6
V: TRBV27
CDR3: ASSPLYGANVLT

J: TRBJ1-5
V: TRBV6-1
CDR3: ASSEAGTGYQPQH

J: TRBJ1-5
V: TRBV11-2
CDR3: ASRHGQGVQPQH

J: TRBJ2-7
V: TRBV7-6
CDR3: ASSLDSLYEQY

J: TRBJ2-1
V: TRBV27
CDR3: ASSRRPLAGPTYNEQF

J: TRBJ1-1
V: TRBV19
CDR3: ASSRGDRGRSTEAF

J: TRBJ1-1
V: TRBV5-1
CDR3: ASSSLPGNTEAF